These T cell receptor beta chains were read from a single sample in a study of radiotherapy plus CTLA-4 blockade in lung cancer. Here immunoSEQ multiplex PCR was the method, and the copy in TCRdb shows in-frame clones only, minus some. There are about 90,000 clones in the sample; about 80% occur only once, and more than 12% lies in the top ten. Material: peripheral blood, obtained from a patient treated with radiotherapy plus ipilimumab. The receptors were gathered from a human donor with non-small cell lung cancer that progressed on radiotherapy plus ipilimumab. Each CDR3 is given with its conserved first and last residue. Each record gives: D gene, V gene, clone size, J gene, CDR3 DNA, CDR3 protein. The D gene is left open where the match is weak. Expanded clones get a size class; other rows say once, few or many, or leave the size out.

-	TRBV2	-	TRBJ2-5	TGTGCCAGCACAAGGCTAGGGGTTCCCGCAAAGACCCAGTACTTC	CASTRLGVPAKTQYF
TRBD2	TRBV4-3	-	TRBJ2-7	TGCGCCAGCAGCCCATACCGTGGGGTAGCGGGGGGGCTTGACTACGAGCAGTACTTC	CASSPYRGVAGGLDYEQYF
-	TRBV10-3	-	TRBJ1-6	TGTGCCATCAGTGATGGTCAGGAGGGGCGGCATTGGTTT	CAISDGQEGRHWF
-	TRBV18	once	TRBJ2-3	TGTGCCAGCTCATCCAGTGCTAGCACAGATACGCAGTATTTT	CASSSSASTDTQYF
-	TRBV19	-	TRBJ2-7	TGTGCCAGTAGTATGTTAGACCCGGGCGAGCAGTACTTC	CASSMLDPGEQYF
-	TRBV13	-	TRBJ2-7	TGTGCCAGCAGTTCGGCCCTTCGGAGCTCCTACGAGCAGTACTTC	CASSSALRSSYEQYF
-	TRBV2	-	TRBJ1-1	TGTGCCAGCAGTGCGTCGGCGACAGGGAACACTGAAGCTTTCTTT	CASSASATGNTEAFF
-	TRBV7-2	-	TRBJ2-7	TGTGCCAGCAGCTTGAACACGGACAGCAGCTCCTACGAGCAGTACTTC	CASSLNTDSSSYEQYF
-	TRBV2	-	TRBJ2-1	TGTGCCAGCAGTGAAGCCTACAATGAGCAGTTCTTC	CASSEAYNEQFF
-	TRBV4-3	-	TRBJ2-7	TGCGCCAGCAGCCAAGAGGGACCACCAACGCACGAGCAGTACTTC	CASSQEGPPTHEQYF
-	TRBV9	-	TRBJ1-1	TGTGCCAGCAGCGACGGAACTCAGGGAGGCACTGAAGCTTTCTTT	CASSDGTQGGTEAFF
-	TRBV2	-	TRBJ1-1	TGTGCCAGCAGTTTACAGGCCTTGAGTACTGAAGCTTTCTTT	CASSLQALSTEAFF
-	TRBV5-8	once	TRBJ1-1	TGTGCCAGCAGCTTGTACGGAGGGACTGAAGCTTTCTTT	CASSLYGGTEAFF
-	TRBV18	-	TRBJ1-2	TGTGCCAGCTCACCCGGGATCAGTAGTGGCTACACCTTC	CASSPGISSGYTF
-	TRBV28	-	TRBJ1-5	TGTGCCAGCAGCCTATTCGGTCAGCCCCAGCATTTT	CASSLFGQPQHF
-	TRBV5-5	once	TRBJ2-7	TGTGCCAGCAGCAACCCGGGGGCACTGACCTACGAGCAGTACTTC	CASSNPGALTYEQYF
-	TRBV5-8	few	TRBJ1-5	TGTGCCAGCAGCTTATGGTTTCAGCCCCAGCATTTT	CASSLWFQPQHF
-	TRBV6-1	-	TRBJ1-1	TGTGCCAGCAGTGAAGCGCTTCTAAGGAACACTGAAGCTTTCTTT	CASSEALLRNTEAFF
-	TRBV7-2	-	TRBJ1-2	TGTGCCAGCAGCTCTTCATCACAGGCGGGGAACTACACCTTC	CASSSSSQAGNYTF
-	TRBV7-2	few	TRBJ1-2	TGTGCCAGCAGCTTAGATGTCGCCAATAACTATGGCTACACCTTC	CASSLDVANNYGYTF
-	TRBV29-1	once	TRBJ1-2	TGCAGCGTTGTCTTGGCTAACTATGGCTACACCTTC	CSVVLANYGYTF
-	TRBV7-8	-	TRBJ2-2	TGTGCCAGCAGCTTAGGAGCTAACACCGGGGAGCTGTTTTTT	CASSLGANTGELFF
TRBD1	TRBV28	-	TRBJ1-6	TGTGCCAGCAGGGGTGGGGACAGACCAAATTCACCCCTCCACTTT	CASRGGDRPNSPLHF
TRBD2	TRBV7-9	few	TRBJ2-1	TGTGCCAGCAGCTTAAGTGAGGGCGGGAGGAAGCAGTTCTTC	CASSLSEGGRKQFF
TRBD1	TRBV29-1	-	TRBJ1-2	TGCAGCGCCGGACAGGGGGCGTCTGGCTACACCTTC	CSAGQGASGYTF
-	TRBV19	-	TRBJ2-1	TGTGCCAGTAGTACCCGACCCGGAGTCTCCTACAATGAGCAGTTCTTC	CASSTRPGVSYNEQFF
-	TRBV27	-	TRBJ1-2	TGTGCCAGCGGCGGAGTGACTTTAGGCTACACCTTC	CASGGVTLGYTF
-	TRBV10-3	-	TRBJ2-5	TGTGCCATCGGGGGGGCACAGGAGACCCAGTACTTC	CAIGGAQETQYF
TRBD1	TRBV27	-	TRBJ1-5	TGTGCCAGCAGTTTATATTCGGACAGGTCCAATCAGCCCCAGCATTTT	CASSLYSDRSNQPQHF
TRBD1	TRBV6-5	-	TRBJ2-1	TGTGCCAGCAGTTTCGGGACAGGCTACAATGAGCAGTTCTTC	CASSFGTGYNEQFF
TRBD2	TRBV11-3	-	TRBJ2-2	TGTGCCAGCAGCTGGCTAGCGGGAGTCTCCGGGGAGCTGTTTTTT	CASSWLAGVSGELFF
TRBD1	TRBV6-5	-	TRBJ2-4	TGTGCCAGCAGGGCCGGACAGGGGAAAAACATTCAGTACTTC	CASRAGQGKNIQYF
-	TRBV7-2	-	TRBJ2-1	TGTGCCAGCAGGTCCCCCAGGTATACAATCCACAATGAGCAGTTCTTC	CASRSPRYTIHNEQFF
-	TRBV5-6	-	TRBJ2-5	TGTGCCAGCAGCCGGAGACAGGAGGAGACCCAGTACTTC	CASSRRQEETQYF
-	TRBV11-3	-	TRBJ1-1	TGTGCCAGCAGCTTTAGGGGCGGGGACACTGAAGCTTTCTTT	CASSFRGGDTEAFF
TRBD1	TRBV30	-	TRBJ1-1	TGTGCCTGGAGCCTACAGGGGGCCGGAGCTTTCTTT	CAWSLQGAGAFF
-	TRBV6-5	-	TRBJ1-4	TGTGCCAGCGGGTCGGAGGGGGTAAAAGAAAAACTGTTTTTT	CASGSEGVKEKLFF
-	TRBV11-3	-	TRBJ2-1	TGTGCCAGCAGCTTAGGACCATACAATGAGCAGTTCTTC	CASSLGPYNEQFF
-	TRBV18	-	TRBJ2-7	TGTGCCAGCTCACCCGACAATGGGTTCTACGAGCAGTACTTC	CASSPDNGFYEQYF
TRBD1	TRBV27	-	TRBJ1-2	TGTGCCAGCAGTTTATCGAGAAACAGGGGTCGGGATGGCTACACCTTC	CASSLSRNRGRDGYTF
-	TRBV7-8	few	TRBJ2-7	TGTGCCAGCAGCTTAGGAGGGCTGGGTAGGGAGCAGTACTTC	CASSLGGLGREQYF
-	TRBV5-1	-	TRBJ2-7	TGCGCCAGCAGCTATGACAGGTCCAACTCCTACGAGCAGTACTTC	CASSYDRSNSYEQYF
-	TRBV7-2	-	TRBJ1-6	TGTGCCAGCAGCTTAGACGGCAGGGAAAATTCACCCCTCCACTTT	CASSLDGRENSPLHF
-	TRBV2	-	TRBJ1-2	TGTGCCCAAAGGGACACCCCAAACGGTGGCTACACCTTC	CAQRDTPNGGYTF
-	TRBV29-1	-	TRBJ2-7	TGCAGCGTGGCGTATGACTACGAGCAGTACTTC	CSVAYDYEQYF
-	TRBV27	-	TRBJ2-2	TGTGCCAGCAGTTTAAATAGTCTAGCCGCGAACACCGGGGAGCTGTTTTTT	CASSLNSLAANTGELFF
-	TRBV18	-	TRBJ2-7	TGTGCCAGCTCACCACCGCGACAGGCGAACGGCTACGAGCAGTACTTC	CASSPPRQANGYEQYF
-	TRBV5-1	-	TRBJ2-5	TGCGCCAGCAGCTTTTATCGGGGGACTTTACAAGAGACCCAGTACTTC	CASSFYRGTLQETQYF
TRBD2	TRBV6-6	-	TRBJ2-1	TGTGCCAGCAGTTACTCTAGCGGGAGGGTCTATGAGCAGTTCTTC	CASSYSSGRVYEQFF
-	TRBV28	-	TRBJ1-5	TGTGCCAGCAGTTTGTGGGACATCAATCAGCCCCAGCATTTT	CASSLWDINQPQHF
-	TRBV10-3	-	TRBJ2-1	TGTGCCATCAGTGAGTCAGGACGGAACAATGAGCAGTTCTTC	CAISESGRNNEQFF
-	TRBV27	once	TRBJ2-1	TGTGCCAGCAGACGGGGAGTGCACAATGAGCAGTTCTTC	CASRRGVHNEQFF
-	TRBV27	few	TRBJ2-7	TGTGCCAGCAGTTTATATTGGTCTTACACCTACGAGCAGTACTTC	CASSLYWSYTYEQYF
-	TRBV6-5	-	TRBJ2-1	TGTGCCAGCAGTTACTACTCGCGGGGATACAATGAGCAGTTCTTC	CASSYYSRGYNEQFF
-	TRBV11-2	once	TRBJ1-5	TGTGCCAGCAGCTTAGGGGAGGGCAATCAGCCCCAGCATTTT	CASSLGEGNQPQHF
TRBD1	TRBV7-8	once	TRBJ1-2	TGTGCCAGCAGCTTATCGGGACAGGGGATCTATGGCTACACCTTC	CASSLSGQGIYGYTF
-	TRBV7-3	medium-sized	TRBJ2-7	TGTGCCAGCAGCTTCGAAACCGAATCTAGGCAGTACTTC	CASSFETESRQYF
TRBD1	TRBV19	-	TRBJ2-3	TGTGCCAGTAGTATAGATGGCTCGGGGGCAGGGGGCCTCACAGATACGCAGTATTTT	CASSIDGSGAGGLTDTQYF
-	TRBV7-2	-	TRBJ1-6	TGTGCCAGCAGCTTACAGCCTGATTCACCCCTCCACTTT	CASSLQPDSPLHF
-	TRBV6-5	-	TRBJ2-7	TGTGCCAGCAGTTTCGGACAGACCTACGAGCAGTACTTC	CASSFGQTYEQYF